What follows are 23 T cell receptor beta chains derived from one specimen sequenced in a study of cytomegalovirus exposure and HLA in healthy donors. Primers for the PCR totalled 60 Vbeta and 13 Jbeta. Using immunoSEQ multiplex PCR, the repertoire was profiled, and TCRdb retains in-frame clones only, with some absent. The sample includes approximately 74,000 clones, roughly 80% of them seen just once. The sequencing input was PBMCs. The receptors originated from a woman between 25 and 40 years old in good health and CMV-seronegative.

This clone was seen only a few times. The chain uses TRBV4-2 and TRBJ2-1; a possible D gene is TRBD2 (5 bases). CDR3 size: 17 residues. CDR1 LGHNA and CDR2 YNFKEQ come from the germline V gene. Trimming left V 1 base short and J 1 base short, with 14 bases between. The chain's CDR3 is CASSQVGGGPSYNEQFF. CDR3 nucleotide sequence: TGTGCCAGCAGCCAAGTCGGTGGCGGGCCATCCTACAATGAGCAGTTCTTC.

This clone was found once. The rearrangement uses TRBV19 and TRBJ2-2; TRBD2 is a possible D gene (5 bases). Germline V lookup: CDR1 LNHDA, CDR2 SQIVND (reference sequence). CDR3 length equals 15 residues. The ends were cut back, 3 bases at V and 3 bases at J, with 11 bases in the middle. The CDR3 coding sequence is TGTGCCAGTAGTATTCGGGGAATTGACACCGGGGAGCTGTTTTTT. It codes for CASSIRGIDTGELFF.

The J gene is TRBJ2-7, the V gene TRBV19; D unresolved. Between the trimmed V and J ends, which lost 10 bases and 0 bases, there was a span of 16 bases. The CDR3 is 14 amino acids. Germline V lookup: CDR1 LNHDA, CDR2 SQIVND (reference sequence). DNA of the CDR3: TGTGCCACCTCCGCACTGGGCCCCTCCTACGAGCAGTACTTC. Its protein is CATSALGPSYEQYF.

The rearrangement links TRBV14 to TRBJ1-1; 9 bases are shared with TRBD1. Germline loops: CDR1 SGHDN, CDR2 FVKESK. The V segment lost 8 bases and the J segment 4 bases; nucleotides outside the gene matches: 8. The CDR3 is made up of 14 amino acids. CDR3 coding DNA: TGTGCCAGCCGTCGGACAGGGGACGGCACTGAAGCTTTCTTT. It is translated as CASRRTGDGTEAFF.

This clone has a handful of counts. The CDR3 spells CAWSSRQTGNNSPLHF. DNA for the CDR3: TGTGCCTGGAGTAGCCGACAAACAGGGAATAATTCACCCCTCCACTTT. J is TRBJ1-6 and V is TRBV30, with D possibly matching TRBD1 (6 bases). CDR1 is GTSNPN and CDR2 is SVGIG in the germline V gene (reference sequence). Trimming removed 2 bases at V and 5 bases at J, with 16 bases between. CDR3 length: 16 amino acids. Together with reference TRBV30 and TRBJ1-6, the CDR3 gives the full variable domain: SQTIHQWPATLVQPVGSPLSLECTVEGTSNPNLYWYRQAAGRGLQLLFYSVGIGQISSEVPQNLSASRPQDRQFILSSKKLLLSDSGFYLCAWSSRQTGNNSPLHFGNGTRLTVT.

The chain carries TRBV19 and TRBJ2-3, with 7 bases identical to TRBD2. Germline CDR1 reads LNHDA; CDR2 reads SQIVND (reference sequence). The CDR3 has 15 amino acids. J lost 5 bases, V lost 1 base, and 6 bases had no gene match. The CDR3 here is CASSIARGEGDTQYF. The CDR3 DNA reads TGTGCCAGTAGTATAGCCCGGGGGGAGGGAGATACGCAGTATTTT.

This clone was found once. V and J are TRBV6-6 and TRBJ1-4, with D hard to call. V was clipped by 2 bases and J by 10 bases, with 8 bases between them. CDR3 length: 12 residues. Germline lookup yields CDR1 MNHNY and CDR2 SVGAGI (reference sequence). As DNA, the CDR3 is TGTGCCAGCAGTTACGAGTTTGGAAAACTGTTTTTT. It translates to CASSYEFGKLFF.

The V and J genes are TRBV11-2 and TRBJ2-3, with D possibly TRBD2 on 5 matching bases. The CDR3 contains 17 residues. CDR1 and CDR2 (germline): SGHAT, FQNNGV. V was trimmed by 6 bases and J by 0 bases, leaving 19 bases between them. CDR3 in DNA: TGTGCCAGCAGTCTTAGATTTAGCGTGCGCAGCACAGATACGCAGTATTTT. Translating it yields CASSLRFSVRSTDTQYF.

The V call is TRBV18, the J call TRBJ2-2; D is possibly TRBD2 (6 bases). Looked up from germline, CDR1 is KGHSH and CDR2 is LQKENI. The CDR3 loop spans 17 amino acids. The V gene lost 2 bases and the J gene lost 0 bases, with 13 bases spanning the gap. CDR3 sequence reads: CASSPWRDGTNTGELFF. CDR3 sequence (DNA): TGTGCCAGCTCACCATGGAGGGATGGGACGAACACCGGGGAGCTGTTTTTT.

V is TRBV5-1 and J is TRBJ2-5; D remains unclear. Germline V CDR1 and CDR2: SGHRS, YFSETQ. This CDR3 is 13 amino acids long. Trimming left V 3 bases short and J 3 bases short, with 9 bases between. In DNA form, the CDR3 reads TGCGCCAGCAGCTGGGCCATAGAAGAGACCCAGTACTTC. Translated, it gives CASSWAIEETQYF.

This rearrangement joins TRBV2 to TRBJ1-5, with TRBD1 matching over 8 bases. This CDR3 comprises 15 residues. With V trimmed by 5 bases and J by 7 bases, 10 bases remained unmatched. Germline CDR1 reads SNHLY; CDR2 reads FYNNEI. CDR3 region: CASSPERTGQQPQHF. CDR3 nucleotide sequence: TGTGCCAGCAGTCCCGAAAGGACAGGGCAACAGCCCCAGCATTTT.

V usage is TRBV4-2 and J usage is TRBJ1-6; D may be TRBD1 (5 bases). This CDR3 contains 16 residues. In germline, CDR1 is LGHNA, CDR2 YNFKEQ. The ends were cut back, 0 bases at V and 7 bases at J, with 13 bases in the middle. As DNA, the CDR3 is TGTGCCAGCAGCCAAGATCCCCGGCAGGGAAATTCACCCCTCCACTTT. Translation: CASSQDPRQGNSPLHF.

The count of this clone is one. J is TRBJ2-1 and V is TRBV9; no firm D call. Germline loops: CDR1 SGDLS, CDR2 YYNGEE. CDR3 size: 15 residues. Deletions cut 0 bases from V and 2 bases from J, with 9 bases between. CDR3 nucleotides: TGTGCCAGCAGCGTAGGAGGCTTTACCTACAATGAGCAGTTCTTC. It yields the protein CASSVGGFTYNEQFF.

The chain combines TRBV5-1 with TRBJ2-7; 13 nucleotides agree with TRBD2. The CDR3 runs 14 residues. V shed 3 bases and J 5 bases; nucleotides not matched to a gene: 2. Per germline, CDR1 SGHRS and CDR2 YFSETQ. CDR3 loop: CASSWGTSGDEQYF. The CDR3 DNA reads as TGCGCCAGCAGCTGGGGGACTAGCGGGGACGAGCAGTACTTC.

This clone came up a few times. The chain carries TRBV2 and TRBJ2-7; D not resolved. The ends were cut back, 2 bases at V and 5 bases at J, with 4 bases in the middle. Germline CDR1 reads SNHLY; CDR2 reads FYNNEI. The CDR3 is 11 residues long. The DNA for the CDR3 is TGTGCCAGCAGTGAATATAACGAGCAGTACTTC. Amino acid sequence: CASSEYNEQYF.

The chain links TRBV7-8 to TRBJ2-7, with 15 bases fitting TRBD2. The germline gives CDR1 SGHVS, CDR2 FQNEAQ. V trimming: 0 bases; J trimming: 2 bases; junction bases outside the gene matches: 2. This CDR3 contains 17 residues. This CDR3 reads CASSLARTSGGAYEQYF. The DNA for the CDR3 is TGTGCCAGCAGCTTAGCCCGGACTAGCGGGGGGGCCTACGAGCAGTACTTC.

The J gene is TRBJ2-7, the V gene TRBV28, with D possibly being TRBD2 (6 bases). The CDR3 totals 14 residues. V lost 7 bases to trimming and J lost 6 bases, with 19 bases between them. The V gene's germline CDR1 is MDHEN and CDR2 SYDVKM. CDR3 DNA sequence: TGTGCCAGCACGGACGGGAGACTGCTGGGCGAGCAGTACTTC. Its translation: CASTDGRLLGEQYF.

This clone was picked up one time. The V gene is TRBV10-3, the J gene TRBJ2-2, with D possibly TRBD1 on 6 matching bases. This CDR3 has 20 amino acids. Germline loops: CDR1 ENHRY, CDR2 SYGVKD. V gave up 8 bases and J gave up 0 bases, with 28 bases separating them. Here the CDR3 DNA reads TGTGCCATCCCGGCCGGACAGAGGACCGCAGTTAACGCGAACACCGGGGAGCTGTTTTTT. This encodes CAIPAGQRTAVNANTGELFF.

The V gene is TRBV11-2, the J gene TRBJ2-1; 7 bases agree with TRBD2. Germline assignment: CDR1 SGHAT and CDR2 FQNNGV. The CDR3 covers 15 residues. V shed 5 bases, J shed 10 bases, and the junction held 14 bases outside the gene matches. In DNA, the CDR3 is TGTGCCAGCAGCCCTCTCCGTGGGGGGGTATGGGAGCAGTTCTTC. Translating it yields CASSPLRGGVWEQFF.

The V and J genes are TRBV5-1 and TRBJ2-1, with D perhaps TRBD2 (5 bases). V was trimmed by 0 bases and J by 6 bases, leaving 10 bases between them. The CDR3 consists of 14 residues. CDR1 is SGHRS, CDR2 YFSETQ, per germline. CDR3 region: CASSLAGIGNEQFF. CDR3 DNA: TGCGCCAGCAGCTTGGCCGGGATCGGCAATGAGCAGTTCTTC.

This clone was observed once. The DNA for the CDR3 is TGTGCCAGCAGTTTCGTGCCCGGGACACTAACCGGGGAGCTGTTTTTT. This sequence encodes CASSFVPGTLTGELFF. The chain links TRBV28 to TRBJ2-2; perhaps TRBD1 as D (6 bases). The CDR3 is 16 residues long. Germline V gene lookup returns CDR1 MDHEN and CDR2 SYDVKM. The V and J ends lost 3 bases and 5 bases respectively, with 16 bases between them.

J is TRBJ2-7 and V is TRBV15; a possible D gene is TRBD1 (5 bases). The CDR3 sequence is 14 residues long. CDR1 is LNHNV and CDR2 is YYDKDF in the germline V gene (reference sequence). Deletions cut 0 bases from V and 4 bases from J, with 10 bases between. This CDR3 is CATSRDLGEYEQYF. CDR3 sequence (DNA): TGTGCCACCAGCAGAGATCTAGGGGAATACGAGCAGTACTTC. The entire variable domain, with the rest obtained from reference TRBV15 and TRBJ2-7, is as follows: DAMVIQNPRYQVTQFGKPVTLSCSQTLNHNVMYWYQQKSSQAPKLLFHYYDKDFNNEADTPDNFQSRRPNTSFCFLDIRSPGLGDTAMYLCATSRDLGEYEQYFGPGTRLTVT.

V and J are TRBV5-4 and TRBJ1-1; the D is unclear. This CDR3 comprises 13 residues. Germline values: CDR1 SGHNT, CDR2 YYREEE (reference sequence). The V gene lost 0 bases and the J gene lost 1 base, with 4 bases spanning the gap. In DNA, the CDR3 is TGTGCCAGCAGCTTGGAGCCGAACACTGAAGCTTTCTTT. It specifies CASSLEPNTEAFF.